The 22 T cell receptor beta chains below come from one sample, sequenced in a study of CD8 T cells in ankylosing spondylitis. TCRdb re-analysed the 5' RACE reads in MiXCR, keeping a single row per CDR3 protein. The sample yields roughly 120,000 distinct CDR3 sequences, roughly 7.3% seen once. Sequenced: blood, either unsorted or a sorted T cell fraction (not recorded which). The receptors originated from a male donor with ankylosing spondylitis or in good health (not recorded which).

This clonotype was counted many times. The rearrangement joins TRBV30 to TRBJ2-1; D is possibly TRBD1 (5 bases). The CDR3 totals 12 residues. The V gene lost 3 bases and the J gene lost 5 bases, with 8 bases spanning the gap. Germline lookup yields CDR1 GTSNPN and CDR2 SVGIG (reference sequence). This CDR3 reads CAWRRQNNEQFF. CDR3 nucleotide sequence: TGTGCCTGGAGGAGACAGAACAATGAGCAGTTCTTC.

This clonotype was seen repeatedly, ten times or more. The J gene is TRBJ2-2, the V gene TRBV7-2, with 9 bases that match TRBD1. V trimming: 5 bases; J trimming: 7 bases; junction bases outside the gene matches: 14. CDR1 and CDR2 from the germline V gene are SGHTA and FQGNSA. The CDR3 consists of 17 residues. Written as DNA, the CDR3 is TGTGCCAGCAGCGACCCGGGACAGGGTGTGTCGGTCGGGGAGCTGTTTTTT. Amino acid sequence: CASSDPGQGVSVGELFF. Full variable domain (missing parts from reference TRBV7-2 and TRBJ2-2): GAGVSQSPSNKVTEKGKDVELRCDPISGHTALYWYRQSLGQGLEFLIYFQGNSAPDKSGLPSDRFSAERTGGSVSTLTIQRTQQEDSAVYLCASSDPGQGVSVGELFFGEGSRLTVL.

There are many counts of this clonotype. The rearrangement joins TRBV9 to TRBJ2-1, with 8 positions matching TRBD2. The CDR3 consists of 17 residues. The V gene end was trimmed by 4 bases and the J gene end by 0 bases; junction bases not matched to a gene: 9. The germline gives CDR1 SGDLS, CDR2 YYNGEE. The CDR3 nucleotides are TGTGCCAGCAGCTCGGGGGGGCAGGTGAGCTCCTACAATGAGCAGTTCTTC. Translation: CASSSGGQVSSYNEQFF.

This chain connects TRBV7-9 to TRBJ2-7; D is unclear. V dropped 5 bases and J dropped 5 bases, with 10 bases sitting between them. Germline CDR1 SEHNR, CDR2 FQNEAQ (reference sequence). The CDR3 extends over 12 amino acids. The CDR3 sequence is CASSETRHEQYF. CDR3 nucleotide sequence: TGTGCCAGCAGCGAGACAAGGCACGAGCAGTACTTC.

Many counts were recorded for this clonotype. The V and J genes are TRBV5-6 and TRBJ2-7; 10 nucleotides align to TRBD2. The CDR3 has 17 residues. The ends lost 0 bases at V and 6 bases at J; junction bases unmatched: 12. Germline lookup yields CDR1 SGHDT and CDR2 YYEEEE. The CDR3 DNA reads as TGTGCCAGCAGCTTGGAACTAGCGGGGAGCTTGAGCAGCGAGCAGTACTTC. Amino acid sequence: CASSLELAGSLSSEQYF. Using reference TRBV5-6 and TRBJ2-7 for the parts outside the CDR3, the full variable domain is DAGVTQSPTHLIKTRGQQVTLRCSPKSGHDTVSWYQQALGQGPQFIFQYYEEEERQRGNFPDRFSGHQFPNYSSELNVNALLLGDSALYLCASSLELAGSLSSEQYFGPGTRLTVT.

This clonotype was counted ten times or more. V and J are TRBV14 and TRBJ2-3, with D perhaps TRBD1 (5 bases). Germline assignment: CDR1 SGHDN and CDR2 FVKESK. Trimming removed 1 base at V and 8 bases at J, with 13 bases between. This CDR3 spans 14 amino acids. The CDR3 loop is CASSQVLGPGTQYF. CDR3 DNA sequence: TGTGCCAGCAGCCAAGTTCTGGGGCCGGGTACGCAGTATTTT.

This clonotype was counted many times. The rearrangement links TRBV5-5 to TRBJ2-3; 9 nucleotides align to TRBD1. Germline V gene data show CDR1 as SGHKS and CDR2 as YYEKEE (reference sequence). CDR3 size: 15 residues. The ends lost 4 bases at V and 2 bases at J; junction bases unmatched: 5. Here the CDR3 reads CASSTDRGNTDTQYF. The CDR3 DNA follows: TGTGCCAGCAGCACCGACAGGGGGAACACAGATACGCAGTATTTT.

There are many counts of this clonotype. The rearrangement joins TRBV6-2 or TRBV6-3 to TRBJ2-2; D may be TRBD1 (6 bases). The CDR3 totals 14 residues. From germline, CDR1 is MNHEY and CDR2 SVGEGT. V lost 7 bases and J lost 6, with 15 bases in between. CDR3 DNA: TGTGCCAGCACCTTATCCTGGACAGCCGGGGAGCTGTTTTTT. Its translation is CASTLSWTAGELFF.

Many counts were recorded for this clonotype. This chain connects TRBV7-2 to TRBJ2-2, with D uncertain. The CDR3 is 13 amino acids. Trimming stripped 5 bases from V and 6 bases from J, with 10 bases between. Germline values: CDR1 SGHTA, CDR2 FQGNSA. The CDR3 DNA reads TGTGCCAGCAGCCCCGTCCGGTCCGGGGAGCTGTTTTTT. Translated, it gives CASSPVRSGELFF.

Many counts were recorded for this clonotype. The V gene is TRBV6-1, the J gene TRBJ2-7, with D perhaps matching TRBD2 (6 bases). Germline V gene sequence: CDR1 MNHNS, CDR2 SASEGT. The V end lost 6 bases, the J end lost 2 bases, and 23 bases lay between the germline ends. The CDR3 loop spans 17 amino acids. CDR3 sequence reads: CASSLTPGRDFPYEQYF. CDR3 nucleotides: TGTGCCAGCAGCCTAACCCCCGGCCGGGACTTTCCCTACGAGCAGTACTTC.

This clonotype appeared many times. The V and J genes are TRBV7-2 and TRBJ1-1; TRBD1 might be the D (5 bases). The CDR3 sequence is 14 residues long. From germline, CDR1 is SGHTA and CDR2 FQGNSA. V was pared by 5 bases and J by 3 bases, with 13 bases between. The CDR3 coding sequence is TGTGCCAGCAGCCCCAGGGCGCCGGACACTGAAGCTTTCTTT. Encoded protein: CASSPRAPDTEAFF.

This clonotype was seen a handful of times. The chain recombines TRBV18 with TRBJ2-2; D uncertain. CDR1 is KGHSH and CDR2 is LQKENI in the germline V gene. This CDR3 spans 14 amino acids. V was pared by 4 bases and J by 1 base, with 7 bases between. The CDR3 region is CASSLTKNTGELFF. DNA of the CDR3: TGTGCCAGCTCACTGACAAAGAACACCGGGGAGCTGTTTTTT.

In its sample, this clonotype was seen many times. The chain carries TRBV5-1 and TRBJ2-7; D may correspond to TRBD1 or TRBD2 (5 bases each). V lost 0 bases and J 1 base, leaving 20 bases between the germline ends. Germline loops: CDR1 SGHRS, CDR2 YFSETQ. The CDR3 runs 18 residues. The chain's CDR3 is CASSLVRSVWDASYEQYF. The CDR3 nucleotides are TGCGCCAGCAGCTTGGTCCGCTCAGTGTGGGACGCGTCCTACGAGCAGTACTTC.

This clonotype was counted at least ten times. The V call is TRBV5-6, the J call TRBJ2-1; 7 bases map to TRBD2. Germline CDR1 is SGHDT and CDR2 is YYEEEE. The CDR3 sequence is 18 residues long. Trimming cost V 4 bases and J 7 bases; bases outside gene matches: 20. The CDR3 loop is CASSRVLGEGPGRNEQFF. In DNA, the CDR3 is TGTGCCAGCAGCCGTGTCCTGGGGGAGGGCCCTGGGCGGAATGAGCAGTTCTTC. Drawing the rest from reference TRBV5-6 and TRBJ2-1, the complete variable domain is DAGVTQSPTHLIKTRGQQVTLRCSPKSGHDTVSWYQQALGQGPQFIFQYYEEEERQRGNFPDRFSGHQFPNYSSELNVNALLLGDSALYLCASSRVLGEGPGRNEQFFGPGTRLTVL.

This clonotype was observed at least ten times. The chain joins TRBV7-8 to TRBJ2-5, with D possibly being TRBD2 (5 bases). Trimming shortened V by 7 bases and J by 5 bases, and 11 bases separated the two germline ends. Germline loops: CDR1 SGHVS, CDR2 FQNEAQ. This CDR3 is built from 12 residues. The CDR3 protein is CASTIGGETQYF. The DNA for the CDR3 is TGTGCCAGCACCATAGGCGGGGAGACCCAGTACTTC.

This clonotype was detected ten times or more. The chain links TRBV4-1 to TRBJ2-1; 12 bases match TRBD1. V lost 4 bases, J lost 7 bases, and 17 bases stayed unmatched. Germline CDR1 reads MGHRA; CDR2 reads YSYEKL. There are 19 residues in the CDR3. CDR3 loop: CASSRKASGTGGDLNEQFF. The CDR3 nucleotides read TGCGCCAGCAGCCGGAAGGCCTCCGGGACAGGGGGCGATCTTAATGAGCAGTTCTTC.

This clonotype was found many times. The chain joins TRBV27 to TRBJ1-1; D is unresolved. Germline CDR1 reads MNHEY; CDR2 reads SMNVEV (reference sequence). V lost 5 bases and J 4 bases, leaving 11 bases between the germline ends. The CDR3 has 13 amino acids. Written as DNA, the CDR3 is TGTGCCAGCAGTGGCCAGGTAACCACTGAAGCTTTCTTT. It encodes CASSGQVTTEAFF.

This clonotype was detected many times. V usage is TRBV7-6 and J usage is TRBJ2-1, with D possibly matching TRBD2 (6 bases). CDR3 length equals 15 residues. Trimming took 5 bases from V and 12 from J, leaving 23 bases between them. In germline, CDR1 is SGHVS, CDR2 FNYEAQ. The CDR3, as DNA: TGTGCCAGCAGCCCTGGCTTCTCTAGCGAATTTGGGCAGTTCTTC. Translating gives CASSPGFSSEFGQFF.

This clonotype was recorded at least ten times. The chain carries TRBV9 and TRBJ2-7; 11 nucleotides align to TRBD2. CDR3 length equals 15 residues. Germline V gene data show CDR1 as SGDLS and CDR2 as YYNGEE. V trimming: 4 bases; J trimming: 1 base; junction bases outside the gene matches: 4. This CDR3 is CASSKLAGVSYEQYF. CDR3 nucleotides: TGTGCCAGCAGCAAACTAGCGGGAGTATCCTACGAGCAGTACTTC.

The chain combines TRBV20-1 with TRBJ2-3; 9 nucleotides match TRBD2. Germline loops: CDR1 DFQATT, CDR2 SNEGSKA (reference sequence). CDR3 length: 14 residues. Germline trimming cut 6 bases from V and 4 bases from J; bases unmatched to any gene: 8. CDR3 amino acids: CSAPTSGPADTQYF. As DNA, the CDR3 is TGCAGTGCCCCGACTAGCGGCCCTGCAGATACGCAGTATTTT.

This clonotype was detected many times. The chain links TRBV5-1 to TRBJ2-1; TRBD2 matches at 10 bases. The CDR3 is made up of 17 amino acids. Trimming removed 3 bases from V and 4 bases from J; junction bases left unmatched: 10. Germline CDR1 is SGHRS and CDR2 is YFSETQ. The DNA for the CDR3 is TGCGCCAGCAGCTCTTCGTCAGCGGGGGGGCTGTACAATGAGCAGTTCTTC. It codes for CASSSSSAGGLYNEQFF.

The rearrangement uses TRBV18 and TRBJ2-7, with D perhaps TRBD2 (6 bases). Trimming cost V 4 bases and J 6 bases, with 10 bases left between them. This CDR3 contains 12 residues. CDR1 is KGHSH and CDR2 is LQKENI in the germline V gene. The CDR3 loop reads CASSQLGGEQYF. CDR3 DNA sequence: TGTGCCAGCTCACAGCTGGGGGGCGAGCAGTACTTC.